This TCR beta chain was sequenced for a study of T cells expressing NK-cell markers. TCRdb re-called the 5' RACE reads; one entry per CDR3 protein, DNA not given. Its clone listing holds 350,000 to 450,000 distinct CDR3 sequences. The specimen was blood T cells: a sorted CD56 or NKG2C T cell subset, CD4+ or CD8+ T cells, or bulk PBMC T cells (not recorded which). This TCR came from a man aged 18-75 years in good health.

CDR3 residues: CIVGTQETQYF. The chain employs TRBV20-1 and TRBJ2-5; the D call of TRBD2 rests on TCRdb alone, since no DNA is present to check it. The length of the CDR3 is 11 residues. Per germline, CDR1 DFQATT and CDR2 SNEGSKA (reference sequence).